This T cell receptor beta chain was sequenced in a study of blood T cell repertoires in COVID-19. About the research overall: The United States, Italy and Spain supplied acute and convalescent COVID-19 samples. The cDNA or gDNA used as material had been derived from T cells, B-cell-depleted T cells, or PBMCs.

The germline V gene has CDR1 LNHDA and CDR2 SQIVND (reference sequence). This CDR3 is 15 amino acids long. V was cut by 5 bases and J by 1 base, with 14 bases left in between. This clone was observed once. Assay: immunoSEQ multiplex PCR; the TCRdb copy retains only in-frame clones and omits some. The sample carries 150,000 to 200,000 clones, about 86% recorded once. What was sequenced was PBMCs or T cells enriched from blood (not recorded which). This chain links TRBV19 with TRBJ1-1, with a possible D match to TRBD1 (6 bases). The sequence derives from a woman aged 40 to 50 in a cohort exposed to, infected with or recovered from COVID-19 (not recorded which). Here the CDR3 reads CASSSTPRGNTEAFF. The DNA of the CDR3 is TGTGCCAGTAGTTCAACACCCAGGGGGAACACTGAAGCTTTCTTT.